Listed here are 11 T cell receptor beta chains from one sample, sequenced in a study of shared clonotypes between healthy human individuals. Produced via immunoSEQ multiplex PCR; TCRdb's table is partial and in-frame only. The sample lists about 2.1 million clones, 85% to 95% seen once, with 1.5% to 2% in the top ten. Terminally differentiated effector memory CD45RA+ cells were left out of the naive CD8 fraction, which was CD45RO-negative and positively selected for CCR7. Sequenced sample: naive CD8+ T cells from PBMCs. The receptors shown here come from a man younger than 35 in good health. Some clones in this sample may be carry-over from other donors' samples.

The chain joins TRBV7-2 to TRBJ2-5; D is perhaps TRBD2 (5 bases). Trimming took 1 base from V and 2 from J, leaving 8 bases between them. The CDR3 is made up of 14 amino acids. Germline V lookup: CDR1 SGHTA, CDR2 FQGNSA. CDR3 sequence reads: CASSLGGSQETQYF. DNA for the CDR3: TGTGCCAGCAGCTTAGGCGGGTCTCAAGAGACCCAGTACTTC.

The CDR3: CASSRQFTDTQYF. The CDR3 nucleotides are TGTGCCAGCAGTCGACAGTTCACAGATACGCAGTATTTT. The rearrangement joins TRBV28 to TRBJ2-3; D may be TRBD1 (5 bases). Trimming left V 5 bases short and J 2 bases short, with 8 bases between. CDR3 length: 13 amino acids. From germline, CDR1 is MDHEN and CDR2 SYDVKM.

CDR3 DNA sequence: TGTGCCAGCAGCAGAAGTGGGGGGCTTGGGCAGCCCCAGCATTTT. This translates into CASSRSGGLGQPQHF. This rearrangement joins TRBV11-2 to TRBJ1-5, with a weak D call TRBD1 (6 bases). In germline, CDR1 is SGHAT, CDR2 FQNNGV. The CDR3 is 15 residues long. V lost 5 bases to trimming and J lost 7 bases, with 18 bases between them.

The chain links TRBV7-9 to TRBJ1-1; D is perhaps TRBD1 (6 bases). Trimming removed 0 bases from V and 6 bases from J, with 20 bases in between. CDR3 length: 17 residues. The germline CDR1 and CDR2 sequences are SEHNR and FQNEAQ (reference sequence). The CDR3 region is CASSLAGQQGRYPEAFF. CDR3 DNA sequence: TGTGCCAGCAGCTTAGCGGGTCAACAGGGAAGATACCCTGAAGCTTTCTTT.

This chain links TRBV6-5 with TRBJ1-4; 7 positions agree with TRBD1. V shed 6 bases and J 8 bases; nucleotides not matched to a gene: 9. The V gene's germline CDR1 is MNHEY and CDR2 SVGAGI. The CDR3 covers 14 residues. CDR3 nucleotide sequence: TGTGCCAGCAGCTCGACAGGGTTCAAGGAAAAACTGTTTTTT. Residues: CASSSTGFKEKLFF.

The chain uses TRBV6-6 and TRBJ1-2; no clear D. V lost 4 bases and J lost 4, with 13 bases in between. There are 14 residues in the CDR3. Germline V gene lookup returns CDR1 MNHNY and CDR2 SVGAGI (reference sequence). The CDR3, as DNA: TGTGCCAGCAGTTCGGACGGAGCCAGCTATGGCTACACCTTC. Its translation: CASSSDGASYGYTF.

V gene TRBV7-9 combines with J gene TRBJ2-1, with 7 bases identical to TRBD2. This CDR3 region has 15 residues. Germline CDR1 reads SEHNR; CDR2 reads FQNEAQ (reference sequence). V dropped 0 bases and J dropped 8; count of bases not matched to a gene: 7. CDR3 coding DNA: TGTGCCAGCAGCTTAGCCGCGCGGGAGTTCTATGAGCAGTTCTTC. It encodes CASSLAAREFYEQFF.

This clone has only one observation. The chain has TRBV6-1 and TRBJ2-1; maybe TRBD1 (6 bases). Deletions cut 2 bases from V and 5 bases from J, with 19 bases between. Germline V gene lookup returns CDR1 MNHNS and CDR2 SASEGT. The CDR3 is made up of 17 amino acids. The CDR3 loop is CASSERRTVRKNNEQFF. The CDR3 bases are TGTGCCAGCAGTGAAAGGCGGACAGTCAGAAAGAACAATGAGCAGTTCTTC.

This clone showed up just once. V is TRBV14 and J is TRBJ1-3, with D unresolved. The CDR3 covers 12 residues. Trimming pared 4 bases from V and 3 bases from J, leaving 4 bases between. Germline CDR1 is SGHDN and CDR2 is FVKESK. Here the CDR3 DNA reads TGTGCCAGCAGCCTCAGTGGAAACACCATATATTTT. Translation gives CASSLSGNTIYF.

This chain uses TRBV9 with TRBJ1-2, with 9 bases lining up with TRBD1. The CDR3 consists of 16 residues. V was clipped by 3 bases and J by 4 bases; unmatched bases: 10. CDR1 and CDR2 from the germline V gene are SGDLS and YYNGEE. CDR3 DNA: TGTGCCAGCAGCGAGGACAGGGGAGGGGTAGGCTATGGCTACACCTTC. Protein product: CASSEDRGGVGYGYTF.

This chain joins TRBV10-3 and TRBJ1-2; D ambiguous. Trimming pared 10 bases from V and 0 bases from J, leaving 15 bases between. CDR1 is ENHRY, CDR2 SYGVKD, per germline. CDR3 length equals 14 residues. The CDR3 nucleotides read TGTGCCACCCTAGACTACAGCTCTAACTATGGCTACACCTTC. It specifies CATLDYSSNYGYTF.